One and the same sample provided the 21 T cell receptor beta chains below, sequenced in a study of blood T cell repertoires in COVID-19. Clones were sequenced by immunoSEQ multiplex PCR, and TCRdb holds only the in-frame ones, with some missing. The data contain around 700,000 clones, 85% to 90% of them singletons. Sequenced input: peripheral blood. The receptors were gathered from a woman aged 18-29 years with acute or convalescent COVID-19.

The chain carries TRBV28 and TRBJ1-2; 8 bases map to TRBD1. The CDR3 contains 14 residues. V lost 5 bases, J lost 6 bases, and 8 bases stayed unmatched. The germline V gene encodes CDR1 MDHEN and CDR2 SYDVKM. For the CDR3, the DNA is TGTGCCAGCAGTGTGAGACAGGGGTTCCATGGCTACACCTTC. It yields the protein CASSVRQGFHGYTF.

The gene calls are TRBV18 and TRBJ1-3; 10 bases line up with TRBD1. This CDR3 is 16 amino acids long. Germline CDR1 KGHSH, CDR2 LQKENI. The V gene end was trimmed by 4 bases and the J gene end by 6 bases; junction bases not matched to a gene: 9. The CDR3 DNA sequence: TGTGCCAGCTCACAGACCCCCGGGACAGGGGAAAACACCATATATTTT. Amino acid sequence: CASSQTPGTGENTIYF.

This chain uses TRBV24-1 with TRBJ1-6; possibly TRBD1 for D (5 bases). Looked up from germline, CDR1 is KGHDR and CDR2 is SFDVKD. Trimming left V 12 bases short and J 7 bases short, with 18 bases between. This CDR3 spans 14 amino acids. The CDR3 sequence is CAGALRERNSPLHF. The CDR3 DNA reads TGTGCCGGGGCCCTCAGGGAACGCAATTCACCCCTCCACTTT.

The V and J genes are TRBV27 and TRBJ2-1; possibly TRBD2 for D (5 bases). The length of the CDR3 is 12 residues. Germline V gene sequence: CDR1 MNHEY, CDR2 SMNVEV (reference sequence). Trimming took 4 bases from V and 9 from J, leaving 10 bases between them. CDR3: CASSSAAGEQFF. The CDR3 nucleotides are TGTGCCAGCAGTTCGGCGGCGGGTGAGCAGTTCTTC.

The rearrangement uses TRBV6-1 and TRBJ2-7, with D tentatively TRBD1 (5 bases). V lost 3 bases and J 3 bases, leaving 12 bases between the germline ends. CDR3 size: 14 residues. Germline V CDR1 and CDR2: MNHNS, SASEGT. The CDR3 DNA reads as TGTGCCAGCAGTGAGTTTGGCAGGGTCTACGAGCAGTACTTC. Its translation: CASSEFGRVYEQYF.

To note about this clone: Distinct nucleotide sequences in the sample also encode this CDR3. This rearrangement joins TRBV11-2 to TRBJ1-2; D may be TRBD1 (6 bases). Looked up from germline, CDR1 is SGHAT and CDR2 is FQNNGV. The CDR3 contains 12 residues. V shed 3 bases and J shed 5 bases, with 7 bases lying between them. The CDR3 loop is CASSLTGYGYTF. The CDR3 nucleotides are TGTGCCAGCAGCTTGACAGGATATGGCTACACCTTC.

In this sample, this clone turned up once. This sequence joins TRBV21-1 and TRBJ1-2; the table's D gene call, TRBD1, was not cross checked with the DNA. TRBV21-1 is tagged as a pseudogene. The CDR3 is 17 residues long. CDR3 residues: CASSKLRTGLFNYGYTF. The CDR3, as DNA: TGTGCCAGCAGCAAACTCCGGACAGGACTGTTTAACTATGGCTACACCTTC.

This chain links TRBV20-1 with TRBJ1-5; D gene unclear. The germline CDR1 and CDR2 sequences are DFQATT and SNEGSKA (reference sequence). CDR3 length equals 13 residues. The V gene lost 3 bases and the J gene lost 3 bases, with 9 bases spanning the gap. This chain's CDR3 is CSASSTTNQPQHF. DNA of the CDR3: TGCAGTGCTAGTTCAACAACCAATCAGCCCCAGCATTTT.

This chain uses TRBV21-1 with TRBJ1-2. TRBV21-1 is shown as a pseudogene. The CDR3 contains 14 residues. The CDR3 here is CASSKGDPWYGYTF. The CDR3 region has the DNA TGTGCCAGCAGCAAGGGAGACCCCTGGTATGGCTACACCTTC.

V is TRBV7-8 and J is TRBJ2-5; TRBD1 agrees at 7 bases. This CDR3 is built from 15 residues. Losses at the gene ends were 5 bases for V and 4 bases for J; bases not matched to a gene: 10. Germline CDR1 SGHVS, CDR2 FQNEAQ. CDR3 DNA: TGTGCCAGCAGCCCCCGCTCCGGGACAGCAGAGACCCAGTACTTC. This encodes CASSPRSGTAETQYF.

This chain links TRBV13 with TRBJ2-5; D gene ambiguous. The V end lost 0 bases, the J end lost 7 bases, and 18 bases lay between the germline ends. CDR1 PRHDT and CDR2 FYEKMQ come from the germline V gene (reference sequence). CDR3 length equals 16 residues. In DNA form, the CDR3 reads TGTGCCAGCAGCTTAGGCCTTTCAGTATTCCCGTGGACCCAGTACTTC. This codes for CASSLGLSVFPWTQYF.

This clone was recorded a few times. The chain links TRBV12-3 or TRBV12-4 to TRBJ1-2; D gene ambiguous. The V end lost 3 bases, the J end lost 2 bases, and 4 bases lay between the germline ends. This CDR3 comprises 12 residues. DNA of the CDR3: TGTGCCAGCAGTTTCGAGAACTATGGCTACACCTTC. Translated: CASSFENYGYTF.

This clone has more than one count but fewer than ten. This rearrangement joins TRBV9 to TRBJ1-6; D might be TRBD1 (5 bases). Trimming stripped 3 bases from V and 6 bases from J, with 13 bases between. This CDR3 has 15 residues. The germline CDR1 and CDR2 sequences are SGDLS and YYNGEE. The DNA of the CDR3 is TGTGCCAGCAGCGCCCCGGTCGGGGGTAATTCACCCCTCCACTTT. Its translation: CASSAPVGGNSPLHF. The variable domain in full, completed from reference TRBV9 and TRBJ1-6, reads DSGVTQTPKHLITATGQRVTLRCSPRSGDLSVYWYQQSLDQGLQFLIQYYNGEERAKGNILERFSAQQFPDLHSELNLSSLELGDSALYFCASSAPVGGNSPLHFGNGTRLTVT.

This chain uses TRBV6-6 with TRBJ2-2; weak D call: TRBD1 (6 bases). CDR1 MNHNY and CDR2 SVGAGI come from the germline V gene (reference sequence). V shed 2 bases and J shed 7 bases, with 11 bases lying between them. This CDR3 has 14 residues. CDR3 DNA sequence: TGTGCCAGCAGTTACCTGGGGGCAGGCGGGGAGCTGTTTTTT. Its translation: CASSYLGAGGELFF.

This clone was detected only a few times. The rearrangement uses TRBV6-5 and TRBJ1-1; a possible D gene is TRBD1 (5 bases). Trimming took 7 bases from V and 4 from J, leaving 7 bases between them. The V gene's germline CDR1 is MNHEY and CDR2 SVGAGI. The CDR3 contains 11 residues. CDR3: CASMGGTEAFF. CDR3 nucleotides: TGTGCCAGCATGGGGGGCACTGAAGCTTTCTTT.

V is TRBV19 and J is TRBJ1-5, with D perhaps matching TRBD1 (5 bases). This CDR3 has 14 residues. Trimming left V 6 bases short and J 2 bases short, with 11 bases between. Germline V gene lookup returns CDR1 LNHDA and CDR2 SQIVND (reference sequence). This chain's CDR3 is CASSPGGGNQPQHF. The DNA for the CDR3 is TGTGCCAGTAGCCCCGGGGGGGGCAATCAGCCCCAGCATTTT.

This sequence joins TRBV5-4 and TRBJ1-2, with TRBD1 matching 7 bases. Germline CDR1 reads SGHNT; CDR2 reads YYREEE (reference sequence). With 4 bases clipped from V and 5 bases from J, the junction kept 5 bases outside the gene matches. The CDR3 runs to 13 residues. The CDR3 DNA reads TGTGCCAGCAGCGGGGACAGCTTTTATGGCTACACCTTC. This sequence encodes CASSGDSFYGYTF.

V is TRBV24-1 and J is TRBJ2-3, with TRBD1 matching over 8 bases. Unmatched junction bases numbered 6, after V lost 4 bases and J lost 7 bases. The CDR3 totals 14 residues. The germline CDR1 and CDR2 sequences are KGHDR and SFDVKD. CDR3 region: CATSERTGLHTQYF. Written as DNA, the CDR3 is TGTGCCACCAGTGAGAGGACAGGGCTACATACGCAGTATTTT.

The chain links TRBV19 to TRBJ1-3; D gene ambiguous. The CDR3 is 13 amino acids. V lost 9 bases and J 3 bases, leaving 12 bases between the germline ends. Germline CDR1 and CDR2: LNHDA and SQIVND (reference sequence). The CDR3 DNA follows: TGTGCCAGCCCGAAACAGATTGGAAACACCATATATTTT. Its translation: CASPKQIGNTIYF. Full variable domain (rest looked up from reference TRBV19 and TRBJ1-3): DGGITQSPKYLFRKEGQNVTLSCEQNLNHDAMYWYRQDPGQGLRLIYYSQIVNDFQKGDIAEGYSVSREKKESFPLTVTSAQKNPTAFYLCASPKQIGNTIYFGEGSWLTVV.

This chain connects TRBV6-5 to TRBJ1-1; weak D call: TRBD1 (6 bases). CDR1 and CDR2 (germline): MNHEY, SVGAGI. CDR3 length equals 14 residues. V was cut by 5 bases and J by 4 bases, with 14 bases left in between. The CDR3 DNA reads as TGTGCCAGCAGTCCCGGGGCCAGGGGCACTGAAGCTTTCTTT. Amino acids: CASSPGARGTEAFF.

The J gene is TRBJ1-4, the V gene TRBV7-9; unclear D gene. V lost 2 bases and J lost 10, with 11 bases in between. CDR1 is SEHNR and CDR2 is FQNEAQ in the germline V gene (reference sequence). CDR3 size: 13 residues. The CDR3 reads CASSLRDWAKLFF. The CDR3 DNA reads TGTGCCAGCAGCTTACGGGATTGGGCAAAACTGTTTTTT.